This TCR beta chain was profiled in a study of blood T cell repertoires in COVID-19. About the research overall: COVID-19 samples collected from the United States, Italy and Spain covered acute and convalescent phases. Sample material is recorded as cDNA or gDNA derived from T cells, B-cell-depleted T cells, or PBMCs.

This clone appeared a few times. Data came from immunoSEQ multiplex PCR; TCRdb stores just in-frame clones and leaves some out. The sample lists over 200,000 clones, just under 85% seen once, with approximately 8% in the top ten. The germline V gene encodes CDR1 MGHRA and CDR2 YSYEKL. This CDR3 has 13 residues. V trimming: 1 base; J trimming: 6 bases; junction bases outside the gene matches: 1. This receptor was identified in a woman aged 45-59 years with active or convalescent COVID-19. The sample consisted of peripheral blood. The chain links TRBV4-1 to TRBJ2-3; 7 bases are shared with TRBD2. CDR3 protein: CASSQGTSDTQYF. DNA of the CDR3: TGCGCCAGCAGCCAAGGGACTAGTGATACGCAGTATTTT.